These T cell receptor beta chains were read from a single sample in a study of T cell repertoires in cytomegalovirus infection. TCRdb redid the calling of the reads with MiXCR, one entry per CDR3 protein. This table holds about 240,000 distinct CDR3 sequences, 9% to 15% found once. The sequencing input was PBMCs. These TCRs come from a human donor in good health (CMV status not recorded). Some clones in this sample may be carry-over from other donors' samples. Each CDR3 is given with its conserved first and last residue. A D gene is named only where the DNA matches it firmly. Part of the rows lack a size; the others show once, few, many or a class for expanded clones.

TGCAGGGCTGGGGGCCTTAGCGGGAGGGAGCATGAGCAGTTCTTC	CRAGGLSGREHEQFF	TRBJ2-1	few	TRBD2	TRBV29-1
TGTGCCAGCAGCTTAGATTGGGGCCAAGAGACCCAGTACTTC	CASSLDWGQETQYF	TRBJ2-5	many	NA	TRBV7-2
TGTGCCAGCAGCCCCCCCAGCTCCTACGAGCAGTACTTC	CASSPPSSYEQYF	TRBJ2-7	many	NA	TRBV7-2
TGCGCCAGCAGCTTGGCCTGGCGAGAAGACACCGGGGAGCTGTTTTTT	CASSLAWREDTGELFF	TRBJ2-2	NA	NA	TRBV5-1
TGTGCCAGCAGCTTAAATGCCCGTAATTCACCCCTCCACTTT	CASSLNARNSPLHF	TRBJ1-6	many	NA	TRBV7-3
TGTGCCAGTTCGCCTAGCGGCACCTACAATGAGCAGTTCTTC	CASSPSGTYNEQFF	TRBJ2-1	many	TRBD2	TRBV19
TGTGCCAGCAGCTTAGTCGGCCTAGTGTCCACAGATACGCAGTATTTT	CASSLVGLVSTDTQYF	TRBJ2-3	many	NA	TRBV7-9
TGCAGTGCTGGGGTACTAGCGTCCCGAGGGGTCGAGCAGTACTTC	CSAGVLASRGVEQYF	TRBJ2-7	NA	TRBD2	TRBV20-1
TGTGCCACCAGCAGAGATCCGTACAGGATTAGCACAGATACGCAGTATTTT	CATSRDPYRISTDTQYF	TRBJ2-3	NA	NA	TRBV15
TGTGCCAGCAGTGAAGGCTGGGCAGGGCGGGCTGGGGCCAACGTCCTGACTTTC	CASSEGWAGRAGANVLTF	TRBJ2-6	many	NA	TRBV6-1
TGTGCCAGCAGCTTAAAGACGGACGAGCAGTACTTC	CASSLKTDEQYF	TRBJ2-7	NA	NA	TRBV7-9
TGTGCCAGCAGTTACCGGGGGGTCCACGAGCAGTACTTC	CASSYRGVHEQYF	TRBJ2-7	few	TRBD2	TRBV6-7
TGTGCCAGCAGCCAAGGGACTTTCGGGACCATATATTTT	CASSQGTFGTIYF	TRBJ1-3	many	NA	TRBV4-2
TGCAGCTGCTGGCAGGGCGGTAAATCAAATCAGCCCCAGCATTTT	CSCWQGGKSNQPQHF	TRBJ1-5	many	NA	TRBV29-1
TGCGCCAGCAGCTTGGCGGCAGGCAGCCTGGGCTACACCTTC	CASSLAAGSLGYTF	TRBJ1-2	few	NA	TRBV5-1
TGTGCCAGCAGCCCTCGGACAGCTATACTAGCGGGAGGAGGAGAGACCCAGTACTTC	CASSPRTAILAGGGETQYF	TRBJ2-5	many	TRBD2	TRBV7-9
TGTGCCAGCAGCCTTAGCGGGGGGGCCGTAAACAATGAGCAGTTCTTC	CASSLSGGAVNNEQFF	TRBJ2-1	NA	TRBD2	TRBV3-1
TGTGCCAGCAGTTTTGGACTAGCGGGAGACAATGAGCAGTTCTTC	CASSFGLAGDNEQFF	TRBJ2-1	few	TRBD2	TRBV6-2/TRBV6-3
TGTGCCAGCAGCTTTCAGGGGCCCCCAGGGGAGACCCAGTACTTC	CASSFQGPPGETQYF	TRBJ2-5	few	NA	TRBV7-2
TGTGCCAGCAGTCCTACAGGCCCATGGTCGACTGAAGCTTTCTTT	CASSPTGPWSTEAFF	TRBJ1-1	NA	NA	TRBV28
TGTGCCAGCAGTTTTACAGCGACGAACACCGGGGAGCTGTTTTTT	CASSFTATNTGELFF	TRBJ2-2	many	NA	TRBV5-6
TGTGCCAGCAGCCCGGGGCCGTCCACCGGGGAGCTGTTTTTT	CASSPGPSTGELFF	TRBJ2-2	many	NA	TRBV7-2
TGCAGCGTTGAAAAACGGCTAGCGGGGGTCACAGATACGCAGTATTTT	CSVEKRLAGVTDTQYF	TRBJ2-3	few	TRBD2	TRBV29-1
TGCAGCGTGTCGGGGGGGAACGAGCAGTACTTC	CSVSGGNEQYF	TRBJ2-7	few	TRBD2	TRBV29-1
TGTGCCAGCAGCTCCCGGCTAGCGGGAGGGCCGAATGAGCAGTTCTTC	CASSSRLAGGPNEQFF	TRBJ2-1	many	TRBD2	TRBV7-2
TGTGCCAGCAGTTACTCTGGCAAGGGGCTTATCACCGGGGAGCTGTTTTTT	CASSYSGKGLITGELFF	TRBJ2-2	many	NA	TRBV6-2/TRBV6-3
TGCAGTGCTCCAGCGGGAGGTCTCTCCTACGAGCAGTACTTC	CSAPAGGLSYEQYF	TRBJ2-7	few	TRBD2	TRBV20-1
TGTGCCAGCATCTCTCCCGGGGAAGTAAAAGAGACCCAGTACTTC	CASISPGEVKETQYF	TRBJ2-5	many	NA	TRBV28
TGTGCCAGCAGCCGCGGACTAGCTGGAGATACGCAGTATTTT	CASSRGLAGDTQYF	TRBJ2-3	many	TRBD2	TRBV14
TGTGCCAGCAGCTTAGTCAGGGCCCAGTCTTCGGAGCAGTTCTTC	CASSLVRAQSSEQFF	TRBJ2-1	many	NA	TRBV7-2
TGCGCCAGCAGCCAAGGAGGGGTAAACACCGGGGAGCTGTTTTTT	CASSQGGVNTGELFF	TRBJ2-2	many	NA	TRBV4-3
TGTGCCAGCAGTTGGGGCAGTAGCAATCAGCCCCAGCATTTT	CASSWGSSNQPQHF	TRBJ1-5	NA	NA	TRBV28
TGTGCCAGCAGCTTATCCGTCAGCAATGAGCAGTTCTTC	CASSLSVSNEQFF	TRBJ2-1	many	NA	TRBV7-2
TGTGCCAGCGCAGCCACCAGGGGGAACATTCAGTACTTC	CASAATRGNIQYF	TRBJ2-4	NA	TRBD1	TRBV14
TGTGCCAGCAGGCGGGTACCCGGCGACTATGGCTACACCTTC	CASRRVPGDYGYTF	TRBJ1-2	many	NA	TRBV7-2
TGTGCCAGTAGCGAGTTATCAGTCAAGATGGATACGCAGTATTTT	CASSELSVKMDTQYF	TRBJ2-3	many	NA	TRBV19
TGTGCCAGTAGTATAGATCCCACCCGGTGGACCGGGGAGCTGTTTTTT	CASSIDPTRWTGELFF	TRBJ2-2	NA	NA	TRBV19
TGTGCCAGCAGCTCCTACGGACAGGGCTCCTACGAGCAGTACTTC	CASSSYGQGSYEQYF	TRBJ2-7	few	TRBD1	TRBV7-9
TGTGCCAGCAGCTTAGGAAGACCAAACACTGAAGCTTTCTTT	CASSLGRPNTEAFF	TRBJ1-1	many	NA	TRBV7-9